This record looks at one T cell receptor beta chain sequence and its context. Antigen specificity is unknown. The authors prepared the TCRbeta library with unique molecular identifiers. TCRdb reanalysed the PCR reads using MiXCR and keeps one entry per CDR3 protein. Among 250,000 to 400,000 distinct CDR3 sequences listed, approximately 23% were seen once. Trimming took off 7 bases at V and 1 base at J, with 6 bases between the two ends. The germline V gene encodes CDR1 SQVTM and CDR2 ANQGSEA. There are 11 residues in the CDR3. This sample was taken from a study of T-cell reconstitution after alpha-beta-depleted transplantation in children. General observations from the study: Several hundred expanded graft clones reportedly supplied alpha-beta T cells about two months after transplant.

V and J are TRBV29-1 and TRBJ2-3; tentatively, D is TRBD1 (6 bases). The source was PBMCs, mostly from graft donor cells, collected 180 days after TCRalphabeta/CD19-depleted stem cell transplant. The TCR comes from a male patient aged 10-17 years who had a stem cell transplant for acute lymphoblastic leukemia, so the T cells may come from the graft donor. CDR3 sequence (DNA): TGCAGCGCAGGGGGCACAGATACGCAGTATTTT. It encodes CSAGGTDTQYF.